The 16 T cell receptor beta chains below come from one sample, sequenced in a study of cytomegalovirus exposure and HLA in healthy donors. It was with 60 Vbeta and 13 Jbeta primers that the PCR ran. Measured with immunoSEQ multiplex PCR; TCRdb has only the in-frame clones, and not every one. The repertoire has over 150,000 clones, 70% to 80% of them found once; the top ten carry 2% to 2.5%. The sample taken for sequencing was PBMCs. The receptor set was obtained from a man aged 45 to 65 in good health and CMV-seropositive.

This clone was picked up a small number of times. This rearrangement joins TRBV7-2 to TRBJ1-1; maybe TRBD1 (6 bases). V gave up 4 bases and J gave up 4 bases, with 19 bases separating them. The CDR3 totals 16 residues. CDR1 is SGHTA and CDR2 is FQGNSA in the germline V gene. Written as DNA, the CDR3 is TGTGCCAGCAGCTCCCAATTGGGGGGGCCGAGCACTGAAGCTTTCTTT. It is translated as CASSSQLGGPSTEAFF.

The V call is TRBV18, the J call TRBJ2-2, with D possibly matching TRBD2 (6 bases). This CDR3 contains 13 residues. Germline V gives CDR1 KGHSH, CDR2 LQKENI. V was pared by 3 bases and J by 6 bases, with 8 bases between. Here the CDR3 reads CASSPRDAGELFF. The CDR3 coding sequence is TGTGCCAGCTCACCGCGGGACGCCGGGGAGCTGTTTTTT.

This rearrangement joins TRBV5-1 to TRBJ2-5, with 9 positions matching TRBD1. V lost 3 bases and J lost 7; bases outside the gene matches: 7. Per the germline V gene, CDR1 is SGHRS and CDR2 is YFSETQ. The CDR3 totals 14 residues. In nucleotides, the CDR3 is TGCGCCAGCAGCTCAGGACAGGGGAAGCGGACCCAGTACTTC. Residues: CASSSGQGKRTQYF.

The chain employs TRBV6-1 and TRBJ2-5; tentative D call: TRBD1 (5 bases). The DNA end favors TRBJ2-7, so the J call may be wrong. There are 13 residues in the CDR3. The V gene's germline CDR1 is MNHNS and CDR2 SASEGT. CDR3 region: CATSGHLSYEQYF. The DNA of the CDR3 is TGTGCCACCTCAGGACACCTCTCCTACGAGCAGTACTTC.

This clone occurred a few times. This chain uses TRBV9 with TRBJ1-4; unclear D gene. Germline-derived CDR1 and CDR2 are SGDLS and YYNGEE. The CDR3 has 16 residues. The ends were cut back, 4 bases at V and 5 bases at J, with 18 bases in the middle. The DNA for the CDR3 is TGTGCCAGCAGCCCCGGAGGACTGAAAGGGAATGAAAAACTGTTTTTT. This encodes CASSPGGLKGNEKLFF.

This clone came up once. V usage is TRBV9 and J usage is TRBJ2-1; 10 bases fit TRBD2. Germline V gene sequence: CDR1 SGDLS, CDR2 YYNGEE. This CDR3 is built from 17 residues. J gave up 0 bases and V 2 bases, and 5 bases lay outside the gene matches. This chain's CDR3 is CASSVGLAARSYNEQFF. CDR3 DNA: TGTGCCAGCAGCGTCGGACTAGCGGCCCGCTCCTACAATGAGCAGTTCTTC.

There are a few counts of this clone. This sequence joins TRBV27 and TRBJ2-5, with 11 bases identical to TRBD2. The germline V gene encodes CDR1 MNHEY and CDR2 SMNVEV (reference sequence). J lost 0 bases, V lost 6 bases, and 12 bases had no gene match. The CDR3 covers 18 residues. The CDR3 DNA follows: TGTGCCAGCAGGCTCTCGGCTCTAGCGGGGGGATACCAAGAGACCCAGTACTTC. Protein sequence: CASRLSALAGGYQETQYF.

This chain links TRBV9 with TRBJ2-7; 9 bases line up with TRBD2. Trimming cost V 2 bases and J 6 bases; bases outside gene matches: 9. Germline V gene sequence: CDR1 SGDLS, CDR2 YYNGEE. This CDR3 comprises 15 residues. CDR3 loop: CASSVEGGLAGEQYF. In DNA form, the CDR3 reads TGTGCCAGCAGCGTCGAAGGGGGACTAGCTGGCGAGCAGTACTTC.

The V call is TRBV4-2, the J call TRBJ2-2; 7 bases fit TRBD1. Germline CDR1 LGHNA, CDR2 YNFKEQ. The CDR3 is 19 amino acids. V lost 1 base, J lost 4 bases, and 15 bases stayed unmatched. The CDR3 sequence: CASSQAWGSGQAITGELFF. The CDR3 DNA reads TGTGCCAGCAGCCAAGCCTGGGGATCTGGACAGGCAATCACCGGGGAGCTGTTTTTT.

V usage is TRBV19 and J usage is TRBJ1-5; D might be TRBD1 (5 bases). Deletions cut 5 bases from V and 1 base from J, with 9 bases between. CDR3 length: 14 amino acids. Per the germline V gene, CDR1 is LNHDA and CDR2 is SQIVND (reference sequence). The CDR3 is CASSDSGSNQPQHF. The CDR3 nucleotides read TGTGCCAGTAGTGACAGCGGGAGCAATCAGCCCCAGCATTTT. Variable domain in full (rest from reference TRBV19 and TRBJ1-5): DGGITQSPKYLFRKEGQNVTLSCEQNLNHDAMYWYRQDPGQGLRLIYYSQIVNDFQKGDIAEGYSVSREKKESFPLTVTSAQKNPTAFYLCASSDSGSNQPQHFGDGTRLSIL.

This clone has only a few counts. This chain connects TRBV28 to TRBJ1-2; D is ambiguous. The V and J ends lost 6 bases and 4 bases respectively, with 12 bases between them. CDR3 length equals 13 residues. CDR1 and CDR2 (germline): MDHEN, SYDVKM. CDR3 protein: CASRTSLLYGYTF. As DNA, the CDR3 is TGTGCCAGCAGGACATCACTTCTCTATGGCTACACCTTC.

CDR3 region: CASSPGAGMSSGNTIYF. The CDR3 coding sequence is TGTGCCAGCAGCCCTGGCGCGGGTATGAGCTCTGGAAACACCATATATTTT. The chain couples TRBV5-4 to TRBJ1-3; D is ambiguous. Between the trimmed V and J ends, which lost 4 bases and 0 bases, there was a span of 17 bases. Per the germline V gene, CDR1 is SGHNT and CDR2 is YYREEE (reference sequence). The CDR3 contains 17 residues.

The chain couples TRBV11-3 to TRBJ2-5; TRBD1 might be the D (5 bases). The CDR3 is made up of 15 amino acids. Germline assignment: CDR1 SGHNT and CDR2 YENEEA. V was cut by 1 base and J by 3 bases, with 12 bases left in between. CDR3 region: CASSLGGRSEETQYF. Here the CDR3 DNA reads TGTGCCAGCAGCTTAGGGGGCAGGTCGGAAGAGACCCAGTACTTC. The full variable domain, with the rest looked up from reference TRBV11-3 and TRBJ2-5, is EAGVVQSPRYKIIEKKQPVAFWCNPISGHNTLYWYLQNLGQGPELLIRYENEEAVDDSQLPKDRFSAERLKGVDSTLKIQPAELGDSAVYLCASSLGGRSEETQYFGPGTRLLVL.

DNA for the CDR3: TGTGCCGCCAAGACAGGGAGCATTTACGAGCAGTACTTC. This codes for CAAKTGSIYEQYF. The V call is TRBV28, the J call TRBJ2-7, with 7 bases identical to TRBD1. Germline V CDR1 and CDR2: MDHEN, SYDVKM. The CDR3 contains 13 residues. V shed 11 bases, J shed 4 bases, and the junction held 11 bases outside the gene matches.

V gene TRBV19 combines with J gene TRBJ1-1, with D perhaps TRBD1 (5 bases). Germline V gives CDR1 LNHDA, CDR2 SQIVND (reference sequence). The CDR3 extends over 12 amino acids. V dropped 7 bases and J dropped 0 bases, with 6 bases sitting between them. For the CDR3, the DNA is TGTGCCAGTAACAGGTTGAACACTGAAGCTTTCTTT. This translates into CASNRLNTEAFF.

The chain is built from TRBV10-3 and TRBJ1-1; 7 bases match TRBD1. The germline gives CDR1 ENHRY, CDR2 SYGVKD. Trimming at V came to 4 bases and at J to 8 bases, leaving 10 bases not matched to a gene. The CDR3 consists of 14 residues. The CDR3 sequence is CAISGTTGSGEAFF. DNA for the CDR3: TGTGCCATCAGTGGAACGACAGGGTCGGGAGAAGCTTTCTTT.